A selection of T cell receptor beta chains follows, all from one sample in a study of blood T cells in healthy people across ages. TCRdb recomputed calls from the 5' RACE reads with MiXCR, one row per CDR3 protein. The sample gives about 830,000 distinct CDR3 sequences, approximately 59% of which show up once; 25% to 35% is in the top ten. The sequencing sample was made of blood. The receptors originated from a man aged 30-40 years in good health. Each CDR3 is given without its conserved first and last residue. Each record gives: J gene, V gene, CDR3 protein.

TRBJ2-7,TRBV27,ASSYRGVPYEQY
TRBJ1-6,TRBV6-2/TRBV6-3,ASSLTRVNSSPLH
TRBJ1-2,TRBV27,ASRSLAGGYT
-,TRBV12-3/TRBV12-4,ASSLQGALETQY
TRBJ2-7,TRBV6-5,ASSYSPTAHPYEQY
TRBJ2-5,TRBV3-1,ASSQVLVQETQY
TRBJ2-6,TRBV10-3,AISGSRGPGANVLT
TRBJ2-4,TRBV3-1,ASSFTTSWQY
TRBJ1-1,TRBV6-5,ASSYGQRSTEAF
TRBJ2-4,TRBV6-1,ASSPPGGREQY
TRBJ2-3,TRBV7-6,ASSLNGDTDTQY
TRBJ1-1,TRBV5-1,ASSLSRPTTEAF
TRBJ1-5,TRBV29-1,SVLQGAGDQPQH
-,TRBV7-2,ASNLGAGGGEQY
TRBJ2-7,TRBV7-2,ASSLYGQYYEQY
TRBJ2-7,TRBV18,ASSPRMGQGTYEQY
TRBJ1-2,TRBV5-1,ASSAGTGISVNYGYT